These 32 T cell receptor beta chains share one sample of origin, sequenced in a study of blood T cell repertoires in COVID-19. The repertoire was sequenced with immunoSEQ multiplex PCR; TCRdb's copy has only in-frame clones and lacks some. The sample lists 100,000 or so clones, approximately 91% occurring once. The sequenced sample was peripheral blood. These TCRs come from a man in his 60s with acute or convalescent COVID-19.

This clone was seen just once. The chain has TRBV12-3 or TRBV12-4 and TRBJ2-1; 7 bases line up with TRBD1. This CDR3 has 13 residues. The J segment lost 6 bases and the V segment lost 4 bases, leaving 3 bases of the junction unmatched. The CDR3 loop reads CASSSPGGNEQFF. CDR3 DNA: TGTGCCAGCAGTTCTCCAGGGGGCAATGAGCAGTTCTTC.

This chain connects TRBV15 to TRBJ1-6; 7 bases are a match to TRBD1. The V and J ends lost 9 bases and 9 bases, in that order; junction bases with no gene match: 11. The CDR3 consists of 14 residues. Germline assignment: CDR1 LNHNV and CDR2 YYDKDF (reference sequence). CDR3 nucleotides: TGTGCCACGGAGGACAGGCAAGGATCTTCACCCCTCCACTTT. Its translation: CATEDRQGSSPLHF.

The chain recombines TRBV28 with TRBJ1-3; 9 bases agree with TRBD1. Germline assignment: CDR1 MDHEN and CDR2 SYDVKM. J lost 2 bases, V lost 4 bases, and 12 bases had no gene match. CDR3 length: 18 amino acids. CDR3 DNA sequence: TGTGCCAGCAGTTCGGGACAGGGCCTCTGGGGACCTGGAAACACCATATATTTT. Its translation: CASSSGQGLWGPGNTIYF.

This clone was recorded once. The genes are TRBV2 and TRBJ1-1; 12 positions agree with TRBD1. The trim removed 8 bases at V and 6 bases at J, leaving 7 bases unmatched. Germline values: CDR1 SNHLY, CDR2 FYNNEI. The length of the CDR3 is 14 residues. The CDR3, as DNA: TGTGCCAGCGTACGGGACAGGGGGCAGTCTGAAGCTTTCTTT. Amino acids: CASVRDRGQSEAFF.

The V gene is TRBV9, the J gene TRBJ1-3, with D perhaps TRBD1 (5 bases). V was shortened by 3 bases and J by 0 bases, with 16 bases between the two germline ends. This CDR3 region has 17 residues. The germline CDR1 and CDR2 sequences are SGDLS and YYNGEE. The CDR3 DNA follows: TGTGCCAGCAGCGCCACCTCCACCGGGGGCTCTGGAAACACCATATATTTT. Translation gives CASSATSTGGSGNTIYF.

This clone appeared once. V usage is TRBV9 and J usage is TRBJ1-2, with D possibly being TRBD1 (5 bases). V lost 4 bases and J 8 bases, leaving 21 bases between the germline ends. This CDR3 spans 15 amino acids. Per the germline V gene, CDR1 is SGDLS and CDR2 is YYNGEE. CDR3 loop: CASSLQSRELGGYTF. The CDR3 DNA follows: TGTGCCAGCAGCCTCCAGTCCAGGGAATTGGGCGGCTACACCTTC.

V gene TRBV19 combines with J gene TRBJ1-1; D is uncertain. The CDR3 totals 13 residues. Germline CDR1 LNHDA, CDR2 SQIVND (reference sequence). The V gene lost 9 bases and the J gene lost 1 base, with 12 bases spanning the gap. The CDR3 DNA follows: TGTGCCAGGAACCTTACAGCGAACACTGAAGCTTTCTTT. As protein: CARNLTANTEAFF. Supplemented by reference TRBV19 and TRBJ1-1, the full variable domain reads DGGITQSPKYLFRKEGQNVTLSCEQNLNHDAMYWYRQDPGQGLRLIYYSQIVNDFQKGDIAEGYSVSREKKESFPLTVTSAQKNPTAFYLCARNLTANTEAFFGQGTRLTVV.

The gene calls are TRBV28 and TRBJ1-6; maybe TRBD1 (6 bases). CDR1 MDHEN and CDR2 SYDVKM come from the germline V gene. The CDR3 extends over 14 amino acids. The V end lost 6 bases, the J end lost 9 bases, and 15 bases lay between the germline ends. The CDR3 sequence is CASSYGQSSSPLHF. Written as DNA, the CDR3 is TGTGCCAGCAGCTATGGACAGTCGAGTTCACCCCTCCACTTT.

The chain has TRBV6-6 and TRBJ2-3, with 7 nucleotides matching TRBD2. J lost 0 bases, V lost 5 bases, and 11 bases had no gene match. The CDR3 sequence is 17 residues long. The germline gives CDR1 MNHNY, CDR2 SVGAGI (reference sequence). The CDR3, as DNA: TGTGCCAGCAGTCGTTCACTAGCGTCAGCTAGCACAGATACGCAGTATTTT. Encoded protein: CASSRSLASASTDTQYF.

The V call is TRBV2, the J call TRBJ2-7, with 8 bases that match TRBD2. This CDR3 region has 13 residues. Looked up from germline, CDR1 is SNHLY and CDR2 is FYNNEI. V gave up 6 bases and J gave up 6 bases; unmatched junction bases: 7. DNA for the CDR3: TGTGCCAGCAGCCGAGCGGGAGTGGTCGAGCAGTACTTC. Translation: CASSRAGVVEQYF.

The chain carries TRBV28 and TRBJ2-7; tentatively, D is TRBD1 (5 bases). The CDR3 covers 12 residues. Trimming left V 7 bases short and J 8 bases short, with 15 bases between. Germline V gives CDR1 MDHEN, CDR2 SYDVKM. The CDR3 region is CASNPRGIQQYF. CDR3 nucleotides: TGTGCCAGCAATCCTAGGGGTATACAGCAGTACTTC. The full variable domain, in which reference TRBV28 and TRBJ2-7 provide the parts outside the CDR3, is DVKVTQSSRYLVKRTGEKVFLECVQDMDHENMFWYRQDPGLGLRLIYFSYDVKMKEKGDIPEGYSVSREKKERFSLILESASTNQTSMYLCASNPRGIQQYFGPGTRLTVT.

The J gene is TRBJ2-2, the V gene TRBV7-3; D perhaps matches TRBD2 (6 bases). V dropped 5 bases and J dropped 5 bases, with 15 bases sitting between them. CDR1 and CDR2 from the germline V gene are SGHTA and FQGTGA. CDR3 size: 15 residues. CDR3 DNA: TGTGCCAGCAGCCAGGGAGGAAGGGGTACCGGGGAGCTGTTTTTT. This sequence encodes CASSQGGRGTGELFF.

This chain links TRBV29-1 with TRBJ1-1; maybe TRBD1 (6 bases). This CDR3 has 13 amino acids. Germline CDR1 and CDR2: SQVTM and ANQGSEA. The V end lost 8 bases, the J end lost 0 bases, and 13 bases lay between the germline ends. The CDR3 region has the DNA TGCAGCCCTACCAGGGGCCTGAACACTGAAGCTTTCTTT. It encodes CSPTRGLNTEAFF.

The chain joins TRBV5-4 to TRBJ1-5; D remains ambiguous. The V end lost 0 bases, the J end lost 7 bases, and 8 bases lay between the germline ends. In germline, CDR1 is SGHNT, CDR2 YYREEE (reference sequence). The CDR3 loop spans 13 amino acids. CDR3 residues: CASSLGADQPQHF. In DNA, the CDR3 is TGTGCCAGCAGCTTGGGGGCCGACCAGCCCCAGCATTTT.

This clone was picked up a small number of times. The rearrangement joins TRBV19 to TRBJ1-1, with D possibly matching TRBD1 (5 bases). The CDR3 has 14 residues. The germline V gene encodes CDR1 LNHDA and CDR2 SQIVND (reference sequence). V was clipped by 5 bases and J by 3 bases, with 13 bases between them. The CDR3 DNA reads TGTGCCAGTAGTCTAGCGGGGGGAGACACTGAAGCTTTCTTT. This gives the protein CASSLAGGDTEAFF. Full variable domain (remainder filled in from reference TRBV19 and TRBJ1-1): DGGITQSPKYLFRKEGQNVTLSCEQNLNHDAMYWYRQDPGQGLRLIYYSQIVNDFQKGDIAEGYSVSREKKESFPLTVTSAQKNPTAFYLCASSLAGGDTEAFFGQGTRLTVV.

In nucleotides, the CDR3 is TGCGCCAGCAGCTGGGACAACACGAACACCGGGGAGCTGTTTTTT. It is translated as CASSWDNTNTGELFF. The V gene is TRBV5-1, the J gene TRBJ2-2; D possibly corresponds to TRBD1 (6 bases). CDR1 SGHRS and CDR2 YFSETQ come from the germline V gene. V was pared by 3 bases and J by 0 bases, with 9 bases between. This CDR3 is 15 amino acids long.

This chain links TRBV5-5 with TRBJ2-7; 9 bases match TRBD2. Germline V gene lookup returns CDR1 SGHKS and CDR2 YYEKEE (reference sequence). V shed 4 bases and J 0 bases; nucleotides not matched to a gene: 8. The CDR3 is made up of 16 amino acids. CDR3 DNA: TGTGCCAGCAGCCGGGGACTAGCCCTCAGCTCCTACGAGCAGTACGTC. It yields the protein CASSRGLALSSYEQYV.

The CDR3 spells CASSQDWSGGAFF. CDR3 nucleotides: TGTGCCAGCAGCCAAGATTGGTCGGGGGGAGCTTTCTTT. V usage is TRBV3-1 (or the pseudogene TRBV3-2) and J usage is TRBJ1-1, with D possibly being TRBD1 (5 bases). The CDR3 loop spans 13 amino acids. V dropped 0 bases and J dropped 10 bases, with 12 bases sitting between them. Germline CDR1 and CDR2: LGHDT and YNNKEL (reference sequence).

The V call is TRBV6-2 or TRBV6-3, the J call TRBJ1-1, with D perhaps TRBD1 (6 bases). This CDR3 is 14 amino acids long. V lost 5 bases and J 7 bases, leaving 17 bases between the germline ends. CDR1 MNHEY and CDR2 SVGEGT come from the germline V gene. CDR3 sequence reads: CASSGPGGLGEAFF. The CDR3 bases are TGTGCCAGCAGTGGGCCGGGGGGCTTGGGTGAAGCTTTCTTT.

J is TRBJ1-6 and V is TRBV9, with 7 bases identical to TRBD1. V was clipped by 2 bases and J by 7 bases; unmatched bases: 6. This CDR3 has 15 amino acids. In germline, CDR1 is SGDLS, CDR2 YYNGEE. The DNA of the CDR3 is TGTGCCAGCAGCGTCCGACAGGGAGACAATTCACCCCTCCACTTT. Encoded protein: CASSVRQGDNSPLHF.

The V and J genes are TRBV19 and TRBJ1-6; TRBD1 is a possible D gene (6 bases). V shed 7 bases and J shed 7 bases, with 11 bases lying between them. The germline V gene encodes CDR1 LNHDA and CDR2 SQIVND (reference sequence). The CDR3 has 13 amino acids. CDR3 amino acids: CASKDSENSPLHF. In DNA, the CDR3 is TGTGCCAGTAAGGACAGTGAGAATTCACCCCTCCACTTT.

The chain recombines TRBV5-4 with TRBJ2-7, with 9 bases identical to TRBD2. Germline values: CDR1 SGHNT, CDR2 YYREEE (reference sequence). The junction had 4 bases not matched to a gene; V was cut back by 7 bases and J by 2 bases. The CDR3 consists of 13 residues. CDR3: CASRLAGTYEQYV. The DNA of the CDR3 is TGTGCCAGCCGGCTAGCGGGGACCTACGAGCAGTACGTC.

The CDR3 DNA reads as TGTGCCACCAGTGATTTGCAGAGGATCGGGACAGGGGTAAGGTGCGAGCAGTACGTC. Translated, it gives CATSDLQRIGTGVRCEQYV. The gene calls are TRBV24-1 and TRBJ2-7; 10 nucleotides align to TRBD1. The V and J ends lost 0 bases and 6 bases, in that order; junction bases with no gene match: 16. CDR1 and CDR2 (germline): KGHDR, SFDVKD. CDR3 length equals 19 residues.

The V gene is TRBV27, the J gene TRBJ2-1, with D tentatively TRBD1 (5 bases). This CDR3 is built from 15 residues. Germline V gene lookup returns CDR1 MNHEY and CDR2 SMNVEV (reference sequence). V lost 3 bases, J lost 1 base, and 10 bases lay in between. As DNA, the CDR3 is TGTGCCAGCAGTTTCGGGCAGGGTTCCTACAATGAGCAGTTCTTC. This codes for CASSFGQGSYNEQFF.

The CDR3 reads CTSSQCGTGVLPPLHF. CDR3 DNA sequence: TGCACCAGCAGCCAGTGTGGGACAGGGGTTTTGCCCCCCCTCCACTTT. The J gene is TRBJ1-6, the V gene TRBV1; the table's D call, TRBD1, has no DNA check behind it. TRBV1 is deemed a pseudogene. The CDR3 contains 16 residues.

This sequence joins TRBV11-3 and TRBJ1-6; 10 bases map to TRBD1. Germline CDR1 and CDR2: SGHNT and YENEEA. With 6 bases clipped from V and 10 bases from J, the junction kept 9 bases outside the gene matches. CDR3 length equals 15 residues. The CDR3 spells CASRSGTGDHSPLHF. As DNA, the CDR3 is TGTGCCAGCAGATCGGGGACAGGGGATCACTCACCCCTCCACTTT.

J is TRBJ1-1 and V is TRBV27; TRBD1 is a possible D gene (5 bases). Germline lookup yields CDR1 MNHEY and CDR2 SMNVEV (reference sequence). The CDR3 is made up of 14 amino acids. With 2 bases removed from V and 1 base from J, the gap between germline ends came to 8 bases. The CDR3 nucleotides read TGTGCCAGCAGTTTAGAGACAGCGAACACTGAAGCTTTCTTT. This translates into CASSLETANTEAFF.

This chain connects TRBV6-1 to TRBJ2-1; 7 nucleotides agree with TRBD2. CDR1 and CDR2 (germline): MNHNS, SASEGT. The V segment lost 4 bases and the J segment 0 bases; nucleotides outside the gene matches: 6. The CDR3 runs to 16 residues. The CDR3 region is CASSAWEGSSYNEQFF. The CDR3 region has the DNA TGTGCCAGCAGTGCCTGGGAGGGGAGCTCCTACAATGAGCAGTTCTTC.

The chain recombines TRBV30 with TRBJ1-2; D is perhaps TRBD1 (5 bases). V was shortened by 0 bases and J by 5 bases, with 10 bases between the two germline ends. The V gene's germline CDR1 is GTSNPN and CDR2 SVGIG (reference sequence). This CDR3 region has 13 residues. The CDR3 coding sequence is TGTGCCTGGAGTGTGGTTGACAGTTATGGCTACACCTTC. Translating it yields CAWSVVDSYGYTF.

V gene TRBV7-8 combines with J gene TRBJ2-1; D unclear. The CDR3 sequence is 14 residues long. Germline V gives CDR1 SGHVS, CDR2 FQNEAQ. V was cut by 4 bases and J by 9 bases, with 16 bases left in between. CDR3 DNA: TGTGCCAGCAGCTACGGCTCCCTCACGGGTGAGCAGTTCTTC. Protein sequence: CASSYGSLTGEQFF.

The V gene is TRBV30, the J gene TRBJ1-4; no firm D call. The ends were cut back, 0 bases at V and 1 base at J, with 9 bases in the middle. Germline lookup yields CDR1 GTSNPN and CDR2 SVGIG (reference sequence). CDR3 length equals 15 residues. The CDR3 protein is CAWSVLARTNEKLFF. The CDR3 coding sequence is TGTGCCTGGAGTGTACTAGCTAGAACTAATGAAAAACTGTTTTTT.

This chain links TRBV2 with TRBJ2-5; D might be TRBD2 (7 bases). CDR3 length: 14 residues. Germline CDR1 reads SNHLY; CDR2 reads FYNNEI. V lost 7 bases to trimming and J lost 5 bases, with 17 bases between them. The CDR3 sequence is CASKWQGREETQYF. CDR3 coding DNA: TGTGCCAGCAAGTGGCAGGGGAGGGAGGAGACCCAGTACTTC.